These T cell receptor beta chains were read from a single sample in a study of T cell repertoires in cytomegalovirus infection. TCRdb re-derived calls from the reads in MiXCR, one entry per CDR3 protein. The sample contains about 52,000 distinct CDR3 sequences, less than 20% of which appear only once. These TCRs' antigens remain unknown. Sequenced material: CD8+ T cells from cultured PBMCs, taken from culture after CMV antigen stimulation. The receptors here all came from a human donor in good health (CMV status not recorded). Some clones in this sample may be carry-over from other donors' samples. Each CDR3 is given with its conserved first and last residue. Each record gives: clone size, D gene, V gene, J gene, CDR3 DNA, CDR3 protein. The D gene is left open where the match is weak. The size entry is marked missing in some rows and otherwise reads once, few, many or a size class.

few,-,TRBV5-6,TRBJ2-1,TGTGCCAGCAGCTTAGCCTCTTTTACCGATGAGCAGTTCTTC,CASSLASFTDEQFF
-,-,TRBV12-3/TRBV12-4,TRBJ2-1,TGTGCCAGCAGTGACCGGGGCAATGAGCAGTTCTTC,CASSDRGNEQFF
-,TRBD2,TRBV12-3/TRBV12-4,TRBJ2-3,TGTGCCAGCAGTCCAGCGGGGGGGCTGACAGATACGCAGTATTTT,CASSPAGGLTDTQYF
-,-,TRBV12-3/TRBV12-4,TRBJ2-2,TGTGCCAGCAGCTCAGCCGGGGAGCTGTTTTTT,CASSSAGELFF
few,TRBD1,TRBV27,TRBJ2-2,TGTGCCAGCCGACAGGGTCCCGGGGAGCTGTTTTTT,CASRQGPGELFF
few,TRBD1,TRBV2,TRBJ1-5,TGTGCCAGCAGCCACGGACAGGGCAATCAGCCCCAGCATTTT,CASSHGQGNQPQHF
few,TRBD2,TRBV4-3,TRBJ2-3,TGCGCCAGCAGCCAAGTTAGCGGGGGCACAGATACGCAGTATTTT,CASSQVSGGTDTQYF
-,TRBD2,TRBV9,TRBJ2-3,TGTGCCAGCAGCCCTATGGGGGGGGGCACAGATACGCAGTATTTT,CASSPMGGGTDTQYF
few,-,TRBV24-1,TRBJ1-5,TGTGCCACCAGTGATTCATGGGGAGGACAGCCCCAGCATTTT,CATSDSWGGQPQHF
few,-,TRBV7-3,TRBJ2-1,TGTGCCAGCAGCTCTACTTACTACAATGAGCAGTTCTTC,CASSSTYYNEQFF
-,-,TRBV19,TRBJ1-5,TGTGCCAGTAGTATATCGGTTAGCAATCAGCCCCAGCATTTT,CASSISVSNQPQHF
-,-,TRBV2,TRBJ2-7,TGTGCCAGCAGTGAAGGGCAGGGAGTGATATACGAGCAGTACTTC,CASSEGQGVIYEQYF
-,-,TRBV2,TRBJ2-7,TGTGCCAGCAGTGAATGGGTCTCCTACGAGCAGTACTTC,CASSEWVSYEQYF
few,TRBD2,TRBV7-2,TRBJ2-5,TGTGCCAGCAGCACCTCTCTAGCGGGGGCGCAAGAGACCCAGTACTTC,CASSTSLAGAQETQYF
-,TRBD1,TRBV7-9,TRBJ2-7,TGTGCCAGCAGCCACTCCAAGCCAGGGGGCCGGTACGAGCAGTACTTC,CASSHSKPGGRYEQYF
-,-,TRBV20-1,TRBJ1-1,TGCAGTGCTAGAGATAATGAATGGGACACTGAAGCTTTCTTT,CSARDNEWDTEAFF
many,-,TRBV7-2,TRBJ1-1,TGTGCCAGCAGCTTCTACGGGACGGCGAACACTGAAGCTTTCTTT,CASSFYGTANTEAFF
-,-,TRBV4-1,TRBJ1-1,TGCGCCAGCAGCCAAGATATAGGGGACGGAGCCTTCACTGAAGCTTTCTTT,CASSQDIGDGAFTEAFF
few,TRBD1,TRBV7-7,TRBJ1-5,TGTGCTAGCAGCTTTGGACAGGGGGGCCCAGGGTGCAATCAGCCCCAGCATTTT,CASSFGQGGPGCNQPQHF
-,-,TRBV12-5,TRBJ1-2,TGTGCTAGTGGTTTGAGGGTAGGCTACACCTTC,CASGLRVGYTF
few,-,TRBV4-3,TRBJ2-1,TGCGCCAGCAGCCAATCCCCCTTAGCGGTGGGATCCTACAATGAGCAGTTCTTC,CASSQSPLAVGSYNEQFF
-,-,TRBV15,TRBJ1-4,TGTGCCACCAGCAGAGTCCCTTTACCTAATGAAAAACTGTTTTTT,CATSRVPLPNEKLFF
-,-,TRBV6-2/TRBV6-3,TRBJ1-5,TGTGCCCGCAGCCTCATGACAGGCTATCAGCCCCAGCATTTT,CARSLMTGYQPQHF
-,-,TRBV7-2,TRBJ1-2,TGTGCCAGCAGCATACCCGGGACGCTCCCGGGAGGCTACACCTTC,CASSIPGTLPGGYTF
few,TRBD1,TRBV12-3/TRBV12-4,TRBJ1-1,TGTGCCAGCAGCGCGGGACAGGTGAACACTGAAGCTTTCTTT,CASSAGQVNTEAFF
few,TRBD2,TRBV6-2/TRBV6-3,TRBJ2-3,TGTGCCAGCAGTTACAATCGGCGGGGGGGTAGCACAGATACGCAGTATTTT,CASSYNRRGGSTDTQYF
-,-,TRBV11-2,TRBJ2-7,TGTGCCAGCAGCTACAGTGGGAGCTCCTACGAGCAGTACTTC,CASSYSGSSYEQYF
-,TRBD1,TRBV7-2,TRBJ2-1,TGTGCCAGCAGCTCCTCCGGGACAGTTTACAATGAGCAGTTCTTC,CASSSSGTVYNEQFF
few,-,TRBV11-2,TRBJ2-3,TGTGCCAGCAGCCGACCCACTAGTTCGCTCACAGATACGCAGTATTTT,CASSRPTSSLTDTQYF
-,-,TRBV6-6,TRBJ2-2,TGTGCCAGTTCAGGGTTTTCGAACACCGGGGAGCTGTTTTTT,CASSGFSNTGELFF
-,TRBD2,TRBV5-1,TRBJ2-1,TGCGCCAGCAGCTTTTCGGGGGGGCCAAACAATGAGCAGTTCTTC,CASSFSGGPNNEQFF
-,-,TRBV7-3,TRBJ1-2,TGTGCCAGCAGCCCTGGACGTAACGGAAACTATGGCTACACCTTC,CASSPGRNGNYGYTF